This T cell receptor beta chain was sequenced for a study of Ad26.COV2.S vaccination and SARS-CoV-2 variants. Study-wide background: The authors gave Ad26.COV2.S intramuscularly, either once or twice 56 days apart.

Study-wide results and caveats: Vaccine recipients and placebo recipients showed similar non-spike TCR breadth.

CDR3 length: 17 amino acids. Trimming cost V 0 bases and J 1 base; bases outside gene matches: 5. CDR1 and CDR2 (germline): SGDLS, YYNGEE. The sample's treatment: around 19 received Ad26.COV2.S at low or high dose, single or two shots; about 5 received placebo; per-sample allocation not given. Day 63 after the first injection of vaccine or placebo was the sampling time. As for this clone: Its antigen remains unknown.

Profiling relied on immunoSEQ multiplex PCR, and the TCRdb table lists in-frame clones only, not all of them. Of some 500,000 clones in the sample, roughly 89% were seen once. The receptor was isolated from a person between 18 and 60 years old who received the Ad26.COV2.S COVID-19 vaccine or a placebo. The material sequenced was peripheral blood, taken in a trial of Ad26.COV2.S vaccine versus placebo. This chain uses TRBV9 with TRBJ2-5; 11 nucleotides match TRBD1. CDR3 bases: TGTGCCAGCAGCGTAGGCGGCGGGACAGGGGGCCAAGAGACCCAGTACTTC. Encoded protein: CASSVGGGTGGQETQYF.